This record looks at one T cell receptor beta chain sequence and its context. Its antigen is not known. This specimen comes from a study of T cell repertoires in cytomegalovirus infection. Across the whole study: CMV epitopes, recently identified HLA-C-restricted and well-studied HLA-B-restricted, were used. Public TCR beta signatures indicated both CMV infection and matching HLA type.

Germline V gene lookup returns CDR1 MGHRA and CDR2 YSYEKL. The CDR3 runs 16 residues. V gave up 0 bases and J gave up 3 bases, with 13 bases separating them. In TCRdb, the reads were re-called with MiXCR into one record per CDR3 protein. Here the sample spans 700,000 to 850,000 distinct CDR3 sequences, approximately 29% being singletons. Study-wide points: HLA-C-restricted CMV clonotypes gave the most frequent clonotype in two of eight donors. Summed frequency of public TCR beta families distinguished CMV carriers with the relevant HLA.

This sample comprised cultured CD8+ T cells from PBMCs, obtained from culture after CMV antigen stimulation. The V call is TRBV4-1, the J call TRBJ2-3; D not certain. The clonotype was recovered from a human donor in good health (CMV status not recorded). Some clones in this sample may be carry-over from other donors' samples. The CDR3 nucleotides are TGCGCCAGCAGCCAAGAGCACTTATCAGCTACAGATACGCAGTATTTT. Its protein product is CASSQEHLSATDTQYF.